This section outlines one T cell receptor (beta chain) sequence together with its context. These data originate in a study of blood T cell repertoires in COVID-19. Study context: T cells, B-cell-depleted T cells, or PBMCs provided the cDNA or gDNA that served as material.

The CDR3 extends over 16 amino acids. Germline values: CDR1 SGHRS, CDR2 YFSETQ. V shed 1 base, J shed 0 bases, and the junction held 4 bases outside the gene matches. Profiled with immunoSEQ multiplex PCR; TCRdb holds only in-frame clones, not every one. Of 110,000 to 150,000 clones in the sample, 65% to 90% were seen once. The V gene is TRBV5-1, the J gene TRBJ2-5, with TRBD1 matching over 9 bases. Sequenced sample: peripheral blood. This receptor was obtained from a man aged 45 to 65 with acute or convalescent COVID-19. CDR3 nucleotide sequence: TGCGCCAGCAGCTTGTCGGGACAGGGCGACCAAGAGACCCAGTACTTC. It yields the protein CASSLSGQGDQETQYF.